This TCR beta chain was obtained from a study of blood T cell repertoires in COVID-19. Study-level information: The cDNA or gDNA used as material had been derived from T cells, B-cell-depleted T cells, or PBMCs.

Original processing methods: Nucleated cell counts were estimated from reference gene primer amplification. This table comes from immunoSEQ multiplex PCR, and its TCRdb copy is limited to in-frame clones, with some not included. V and J calls and clone size are as listed in that table; D and trimming were resolved from the DNA. Among 70,000 or so clones listed, under 95% were seen once. V lost 1 base and J lost 6; bases outside the gene matches: 3. Germline V gene data show CDR1 as SQVTM and CDR2 as ANQGSEA. This CDR3 is built from 14 residues. The sample consisted of peripheral blood. The sequence was obtained from a man aged 50 to 59 with acute or convalescent COVID-19. The J gene is TRBJ2-2, the V gene TRBV29-1; 9 positions match TRBD1. CDR3 in amino acids: CSVEGWTGAGELFF. As DNA, the CDR3 is TGCAGCGTTGAAGGATGGACAGGGGCCGGGGAGCTGTTTTTT.